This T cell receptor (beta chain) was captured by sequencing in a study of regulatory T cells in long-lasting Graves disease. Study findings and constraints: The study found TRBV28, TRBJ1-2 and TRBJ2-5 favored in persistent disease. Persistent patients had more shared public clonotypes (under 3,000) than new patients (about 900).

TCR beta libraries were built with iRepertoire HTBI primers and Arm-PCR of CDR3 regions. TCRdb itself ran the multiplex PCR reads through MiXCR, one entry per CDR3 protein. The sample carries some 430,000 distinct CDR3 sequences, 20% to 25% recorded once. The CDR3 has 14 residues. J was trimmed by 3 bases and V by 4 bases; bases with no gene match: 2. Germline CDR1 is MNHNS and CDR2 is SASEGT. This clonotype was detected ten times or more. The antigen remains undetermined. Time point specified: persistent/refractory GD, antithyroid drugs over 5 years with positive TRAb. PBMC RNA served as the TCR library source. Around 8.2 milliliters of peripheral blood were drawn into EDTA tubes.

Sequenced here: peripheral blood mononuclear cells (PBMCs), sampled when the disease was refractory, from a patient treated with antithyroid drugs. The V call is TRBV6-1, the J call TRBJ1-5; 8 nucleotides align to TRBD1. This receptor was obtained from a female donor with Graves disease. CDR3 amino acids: CASSGGQANQPQHF. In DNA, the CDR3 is TGTGCCAGCAGTGGGGGACAGGCCAATCAGCCCCAGCATTTT.